The 26 T cell receptor beta chains below come from one sample, sequenced in a study of post-analysis software for immune sequencing data. Study results and limitations: When patients were compared with controls, 4 or 5 TRBV segments were more frequent, TRBV5-6, TRBV5-1 and TRBV20-1 among them.

Antigens of these TCRs are unknown. Incorporated into the TCR beta cDNA libraries were unique molecular identifiers, which served to reduce PCR and sequencing biases. TCRdb re-called the PCR reads through MiXCR, storing one row per CDR3 protein. This sample has 400,000 to 500,000 distinct CDR3 sequences, with about 40% found just once. Sequenced: blood. All receptors derive from a girl aged 2 to 9 with multiple sclerosis.

The chain couples TRBV9 to TRBJ1-1; maybe TRBD1 (5 bases). The CDR3 is 14 residues long. Per the germline V gene, CDR1 is SGDLS and CDR2 is YYNGEE. V shed 0 bases and J shed 5 bases, with 11 bases lying between them. CDR3: CASSVVREATEAFF. CDR3 DNA sequence: TGTGCCAGCAGCGTAGTCAGGGAAGCGACTGAAGCTTTCTTT.

This clonotype was observed many times. V and J are TRBV12-3 or TRBV12-4 and TRBJ2-4; D is perhaps TRBD2 (5 bases). V was cut by 5 bases and J by 2 bases, with 10 bases left in between. The CDR3 covers 14 residues. CDR3 residues: CASSPRETKNIQYF. CDR3 coding DNA: TGTGCCAGCAGTCCCCGGGAAACCAAAAACATTCAGTACTTC.

This clonotype was counted a few times. The chain uses TRBV7-2 and TRBJ2-3; 11 bases fit TRBD2. V gave up 3 bases and J gave up 5 bases; unmatched junction bases: 4. This CDR3 has 15 residues. CDR1 and CDR2 (germline): SGHTA, FQGNSA. The CDR3 sequence: CASSFSGGAVDTQYF. The CDR3 coding sequence is TGTGCCAGCAGCTTTAGCGGGGGGGCCGTAGATACGCAGTATTTT.

The J gene is TRBJ1-2, the V gene TRBV28; D call uncertain. The CDR3 sequence is 16 residues long. The V gene lost 2 bases and the J gene lost 0 bases, with 13 bases spanning the gap. In germline, CDR1 is MDHEN, CDR2 SYDVKM. CDR3 in DNA: TGTGCCAGCAGTTTAAGTAGAGGGAGAACTAACTATGGCTACACCTTC. This gives the protein CASSLSRGRTNYGYTF.

This clonotype was seen more than once but under ten times. The gene calls are TRBV12-3 or TRBV12-4 and TRBJ2-5; the match to TRBD2 covers 7 bases. The CDR3 totals 13 residues. The V segment lost 8 bases and the J segment 4 bases; nucleotides outside the gene matches: 7. The CDR3 loop is CASLQWGGETQYF. The DNA of the CDR3 is TGTGCCAGCCTTCAGTGGGGGGGAGAGACCCAGTACTTC.

V usage is TRBV29-1 and J usage is TRBJ2-5; D not resolved. The DNA end favors TRBJ2-7, so the J call may be wrong. CDR1 is SQVTM and CDR2 is ANQGSEA in the germline V gene. The CDR3 length is 12 residues. CDR3 nucleotides: TGCAGCGTTGAAGATTGGGAAAACGAGCAGTACTTC. Amino acids: CSVEDWENEQYF.

The chain links TRBV30 to TRBJ2-3, with no clear D. The germline V and J ends were trimmed by 0 bases and 2 bases, with 6 bases remaining between them. CDR3 size: 13 residues. Germline loops: CDR1 GTSNPN, CDR2 SVGIG (reference sequence). This CDR3 reads CAWSVVYTDTQYF. CDR3 nucleotides: TGTGCCTGGAGTGTTGTCTACACAGATACGCAGTATTTT.

This chain joins TRBV7-9 and TRBJ2-1; D might be TRBD1 (6 bases). Trimming stripped 2 bases from V and 11 bases from J, with 13 bases between. The CDR3 is 13 residues long. Germline V lookup: CDR1 SEHNR, CDR2 FQNEAQ (reference sequence). CDR3 nucleotide sequence: TGTGCCAGCAGCTTAATAGGGACATGGAAGCAGTTCTTC. As protein: CASSLIGTWKQFF.

Only a few counts were recorded for this clonotype. The rearrangement links TRBV18 to TRBJ1-6; tentatively, D is TRBD1 (5 bases). The germline gives CDR1 KGHSH, CDR2 LQKENI. The CDR3 is 14 residues long. Trimming stripped 3 bases from V and 10 bases from J, with 13 bases between. The CDR3 bases are TGTGCCAGCTCACCTTCCACCAGGGACTCACCCCTCCACTTT. As protein: CASSPSTRDSPLHF.

This clonotype was counted a few times. The chain is built from TRBV9 and TRBJ1-6, with TRBD1 as a possible D gene (6 bases). The CDR3 is 16 amino acids. V was shortened by 3 bases and J by 6 bases, with 16 bases between the two germline ends. Germline V gene data show CDR1 as SGDLS and CDR2 as YYNGEE. The CDR3 DNA follows: TGTGCCAGCAGCGAGGCCCCTCAGGGGTCTAATTCACCCCTCCACTTT. Translating it yields CASSEAPQGSNSPLHF.

The chain joins TRBV2 to TRBJ2-6; TRBD1 matches at 8 bases. Trimming at V came to 6 bases and at J to 3 bases, leaving 7 bases not matched to a gene. CDR3 length: 16 residues. Germline V gene sequence: CDR1 SNHLY, CDR2 FYNNEI. The CDR3 DNA reads TGTGCCAGCAGCGCCCAGGGGGCTGGTGGGGCCAACGTCCTGACTTTC. This codes for CASSAQGAGGANVLTF.

The chain is built from TRBV7-6 and TRBJ2-7; TRBD1 agrees at 7 bases. V lost 1 base, J lost 0 bases, and 3 bases stayed unmatched. CDR3 length equals 15 residues. Germline CDR1 reads SGHVS; CDR2 reads FNYEAQ. The CDR3 loop is CASSLETGTSYEQYF. The CDR3 coding sequence is TGTGCCAGCAGCTTAGAGACAGGGACCTCCTACGAGCAGTACTTC.

The chain uses TRBV7-2 and TRBJ2-7; 7 positions match TRBD2. J gave up 2 bases and V 4 bases, and 11 bases lay outside the gene matches. This CDR3 region has 16 residues. Germline V lookup: CDR1 SGHTA, CDR2 FQGNSA. CDR3 bases: TGTGCCAGCAGCTCAGCCGAGAGCGGGACTCCCTACGAGCAGTACTTC. Encoded protein: CASSSAESGTPYEQYF.

A few counts support this clonotype. V usage is TRBV28 and J usage is TRBJ2-3; no clear D gene. Germline loops: CDR1 MDHEN, CDR2 SYDVKM. The ends were cut back, 7 bases at V and 6 bases at J, with 11 bases in the middle. The CDR3 consists of 12 residues. CDR3 nucleotides: TGTGCCAGCACTTCACCCTCCGATACGCAGTATTTT. Translating gives CASTSPSDTQYF.

This clonotype was picked up a small number of times. The chain has TRBV3-1 and TRBJ2-5, with 7 nucleotides matching TRBD2. Germline V gene lookup returns CDR1 LGHDT and CDR2 YNNKEL (reference sequence). The V segment lost 1 base and the J segment 1 base; nucleotides outside the gene matches: 6. CDR3 length: 16 amino acids. In nucleotides, the CDR3 is TGTGCCAGCAGCCAAGGGGTAGCGGGCTCCCAAGAGACCCAGTACTTC. Residues: CASSQGVAGSQETQYF.

The V gene is TRBV7-2, the J gene TRBJ2-7; 8 bases align to TRBD1. The CDR3 runs to 16 residues. With V trimmed by 5 bases and J by 2 bases, 11 bases remained unmatched. Germline-derived CDR1 and CDR2 are SGHTA and FQGNSA. The CDR3 DNA follows: TGTGCCAGCAGCGTGTATGGGACAGGTTACGCCTACGAGCAGTACTTC. Protein: CASSVYGTGYAYEQYF. Together with reference TRBV7-2 and TRBJ2-7, the CDR3 gives the full variable domain: GAGVSQSPSNKVTEKGKDVELRCDPISGHTALYWYRQSLGQGLEFLIYFQGNSAPDKSGLPSDRFSAERTGGSVSTLTIQRTQQEDSAVYLCASSVYGTGYAYEQYFGPGTRLTVT.

V and J are TRBV20-1 and TRBJ2-3, with 7 positions matching TRBD2. The CDR3 is 14 residues long. Germline V gene lookup returns CDR1 DFQATT and CDR2 SNEGSKA (reference sequence). V dropped 6 bases and J dropped 4; count of bases not matched to a gene: 10. CDR3 in DNA: TGCAGTGCGCGGCCCGGACTAGGTGCAGATACGCAGTATTTT. This sequence encodes CSARPGLGADTQYF.

There are a few counts of this clonotype. V gene TRBV7-8 combines with J gene TRBJ2-7; TRBD1 agrees at 8 bases. The V gene end was trimmed by 3 bases and the J gene end by 4 bases; junction bases not matched to a gene: 5. The CDR3 contains 14 residues. From germline, CDR1 is SGHVS and CDR2 FQNEAQ. The CDR3 reads CASSFRQGTYEQYF. CDR3 nucleotide sequence: TGTGCCAGCAGCTTCAGACAGGGGACATACGAGCAGTACTTC.

This clonotype showed up just a few times. The chain links TRBV5-8 to TRBJ2-1; weak D call: TRBD2 (6 bases). Germline V gene data show CDR1 as SGHTS and CDR2 as YDEGEE. V was clipped by 0 bases and J by 9 bases, with 19 bases between them. The CDR3 totals 16 residues. CDR3 DNA: TGTGCCAGCAGCTTGGGGGGGACTCCTCCGAGGGGTGAGCAGTTCTTC. This codes for CASSLGGTPPRGEQFF.

The rearrangement links TRBV28 to TRBJ2-4; D might be TRBD1 (5 bases). Germline V gene sequence: CDR1 MDHEN, CDR2 SYDVKM. The CDR3 covers 19 residues. V lost 3 bases to trimming and J lost 0 bases, with 21 bases between them. The CDR3 sequence is CASSFWGAGLSLAKNIQYF. The CDR3 DNA is TGTGCCAGCAGTTTCTGGGGCGCCGGTTTATCTCTAGCCAAAAACATTCAGTACTTC. Full variable domain (outside the CDR3, taken from reference TRBV28 and TRBJ2-4): DVKVTQSSRYLVKRTGEKVFLECVQDMDHENMFWYRQDPGLGLRLIYFSYDVKMKEKGDIPEGYSVSREKKERFSLILESASTNQTSMYLCASSFWGAGLSLAKNIQYFGAGTRLSVL.

V gene TRBV5-1 combines with J gene TRBJ2-7; perhaps TRBD2 as D (6 bases). The V gene lost 4 bases and the J gene lost 2 bases, with 19 bases spanning the gap. Per the germline V gene, CDR1 is SGHRS and CDR2 is YFSETQ. There are 16 residues in the CDR3. The CDR3 region has the DNA TGCGCCAGCAGCGGGGAGGCTTGGCAGGATGCCTACGAGCAGTACGTC. It is translated as CASSGEAWQDAYEQYV.

The rearrangement uses TRBV20-1 and TRBJ2-3; TRBD2 agrees at 14 bases. CDR1 is DFQATT, CDR2 SNEGSKA, per germline (reference sequence). This CDR3 is 17 amino acids long. Trimming took 6 bases from V and 4 from J; bases not matched to a gene: 12. DNA for the CDR3: TGCAGTGCCGCCGGACTAGCGGGAGGCGCCCGGGCAGATACGCAGTATTTT. Its protein product is CSAAGLAGGARADTQYF.

This clonotype was counted only a few times. The chain recombines TRBV20-1 with TRBJ1-2; possibly TRBD1 for D (5 bases). The CDR3 consists of 15 residues. The germline gives CDR1 DFQATT, CDR2 SNEGSKA (reference sequence). V was clipped by 0 bases and J by 4 bases, with 15 bases between them. In nucleotides, the CDR3 is TGCAGTGCTAGAGATCTCCCAGGGCCCTCCTATGGCTACACCTTC. Translated: CSARDLPGPSYGYTF.

This chain links TRBV29-1 with TRBJ1-1; the D gene is possibly TRBD1 (6 bases). CDR1 and CDR2 (germline): SQVTM, ANQGSEA. V was cut by 4 bases and J by 3 bases, with 6 bases left in between. The CDR3 extends over 11 amino acids. DNA of the CDR3: TGCAGCGTTGGACAGGACACTGAAGCTTTCTTT. It yields the protein CSVGQDTEAFF.

This chain connects TRBV5-4 to TRBJ1-3, with a tentative D call TRBD1 (6 bases). Per the germline V gene, CDR1 is SGHNT and CDR2 is YYREEE (reference sequence). This CDR3 has 16 amino acids. The ends were cut back, 0 bases at V and 4 bases at J, with 14 bases in the middle. The chain's CDR3 is CASSLDSGQTGNTIYF. The DNA of the CDR3 is TGTGCCAGCAGCTTGGATTCCGGACAGACGGGAAACACCATATATTTT.

The chain couples TRBV6-1 to TRBJ1-5; D is ambiguous. This CDR3 has 13 amino acids. Per germline, CDR1 MNHNS and CDR2 SASEGT. The ends were cut back, 5 bases at V and 3 bases at J, with 8 bases in the middle. In nucleotides, the CDR3 is TGTGCCAGCAGTAAACAGACCAATCAGCCCCAGCATTTT. Translating gives CASSKQTNQPQHF.